The rows below give T cell receptor beta chains drawn from one sample of a study of blood T cells in healthy people across ages. One entry per CDR3 protein, called by TCRdb with MiXCR from the 5' RACE reads. The sample includes under 800,000 distinct CDR3 sequences, 40% to 45% of them seen just once. Sequenced material: blood. The receptors come from a woman in her sixties or seventies in good health. The CDR3 runs from the conserved cysteine through the conserved F or W. D genes are given only for firm matches. Rows may omit the clone size; those that give it use once, few, many or a size class.

cdr3_nt: TGTGCCAGCAGCCAAGATTGGAATCAGACCACAGATACGCAGTATTTT
cdr3_aa: CASSQDWNQTTDTQYF
clone_size: -
v_call: TRBV4-2
d_call: -
j_call: TRBJ2-3

cdr3_nt: TGTGCCAGCAGCTTTCTGCCCACTGAAGCTTTCTTT
cdr3_aa: CASSFLPTEAFF
clone_size: -
v_call: TRBV7-9
d_call: -
j_call: TRBJ1-1

cdr3_nt: TGTGCCAGCAGCCAAGAAGGGACTAGCGGGGGGATCTACGAGCAGTACTTC
cdr3_aa: CASSQEGTSGGIYEQYF
clone_size: -
v_call: TRBV3-1
d_call: TRBD2
j_call: TRBJ2-7

cdr3_nt: TGTGCCAGCAGCAGGACAGGGGGTCAACAAGAGACCCAGTACTTC
cdr3_aa: CASSRTGGQQETQYF
clone_size: -
v_call: TRBV11-3
d_call: TRBD1
j_call: TRBJ2-5

cdr3_nt: TGTGCCAGCAGGGGGGGGTTCACAGATACGCAGTATTTT
cdr3_aa: CASRGGFTDTQYF
clone_size: few
v_call: TRBV12-3/TRBV12-4
d_call: TRBD2
j_call: TRBJ2-3

cdr3_nt: TGTGCCAGCAAGGGTCCCCCCCCACCAACTAGCGGGCAAAGCTCCTACAATGAGCAGTACTTC
cdr3_aa: CASKGPPPPTSGQSSYNEQYF
clone_size: -
v_call: TRBV25-1
d_call: TRBD2
j_call: TRBJ2-7

cdr3_nt: TGTGCCAGCGGTCAGAGGACCGAACGCTCCTACGAGCAGTACTTC
cdr3_aa: CASGQRTERSYEQYF
clone_size: -
v_call: TRBV7-9
d_call: -
j_call: TRBJ2-7

cdr3_nt: TGCAGTGCCCGAGGTGGGACAGGCTACGAGCAGTACTTC
cdr3_aa: CSARGGTGYEQYF
clone_size: -
v_call: TRBV20-1
d_call: TRBD1
j_call: TRBJ2-7

cdr3_nt: TGCAGCGTTGATCCCCCGGGACAGAGTACCTACAATGAGCAGTTCTTC
cdr3_aa: CSVDPPGQSTYNEQFF
clone_size: -
v_call: TRBV29-1
d_call: TRBD1
j_call: TRBJ2-1

cdr3_nt: TGTGCCAGCAGCTTGAACGGGATCTCCCTCTACAATGAGCAGTTCTTC
cdr3_aa: CASSLNGISLYNEQFF
clone_size: few
v_call: TRBV5-6
d_call: -
j_call: TRBJ2-1

cdr3_nt: TGCAGCGTTGAGGGCACCGCGGGCTCCTACAATGAGCAGTTCTTC
cdr3_aa: CSVEGTAGSYNEQFF
clone_size: -
v_call: TRBV29-1
d_call: -
j_call: TRBJ2-1

cdr3_nt: TGTGCCAGCAGCGAGGGTGCTGGCATTCAGTACTTC
cdr3_aa: CASSEGAGIQYF
clone_size: -
v_call: TRBV9
d_call: -
j_call: TRBJ2-4

cdr3_nt: TGCAGTGCTAGCACGGTGAACACCGGGGAGCTGTTTTTT
cdr3_aa: CSASTVNTGELFF
clone_size: -
v_call: TRBV20-1
d_call: -
j_call: TRBJ2-2

cdr3_nt: TGTGCCAGCAGCGTCAGGCGCTTTCCACAGTTCTTC
cdr3_aa: CASSVRRFPQFF
clone_size: -
v_call: TRBV5-6
d_call: -
j_call: TRBJ2-1

cdr3_nt: TGCAGTGCTAGGGGGGCAGCAATTAACTATGGCTACACCTTC
cdr3_aa: CSARGAAINYGYTF
clone_size: few
v_call: TRBV20-1
d_call: -
j_call: TRBJ1-2

cdr3_nt: TGCGCCAGCAGCCCCACCAGAGCGCCAGTGAATGATCAGTTCTTC
cdr3_aa: CASSPTRAPVNDQFF
clone_size: -
v_call: TRBV4-3
d_call: -
j_call: TRBJ2-1

cdr3_nt: TGTGCCAGCAGCTTAATGGGGGCAGGAGAAAAACTGTTTTTT
cdr3_aa: CASSLMGAGEKLFF
clone_size: -
v_call: TRBV7-8
d_call: -
j_call: TRBJ1-4

cdr3_nt: TGTGCCAGCAGTAAACGGGCCGAGGGGAATGAGCAGTTCTTC
cdr3_aa: CASSKRAEGNEQFF
clone_size: -
v_call: TRBV28
d_call: -
j_call: TRBJ2-1

cdr3_nt: TGTGCCAGCTCGCTTGGGACAGGGGATGAGCAGTTCTTC
cdr3_aa: CASSLGTGDEQFF
clone_size: -
v_call: TRBV18
d_call: TRBD1
j_call: TRBJ2-1

cdr3_nt: TGTGCCAGCAGCTTAGGCGGTTCCCGGGGAGGGAACATTCAGTACTTC
cdr3_aa: CASSLGGSRGGNIQYF
clone_size: many
v_call: TRBV11-2
d_call: TRBD2
j_call: TRBJ2-4

cdr3_nt: TGCAGTGCTACCAGGGGGAACACTGAAGCTTTCTTT
cdr3_aa: CSATRGNTEAFF
clone_size: -
v_call: TRBV20-1
d_call: -
j_call: TRBJ1-1

cdr3_nt: TGCAGTGCGAAGCGGGACCCCTGGTCTGAGGAGCAGTACTTC
cdr3_aa: CSAKRDPWSEEQYF
clone_size: -
v_call: TRBV20-1
d_call: TRBD2
j_call: TRBJ2-5

cdr3_nt: TGTGCCAGCAGTTACTCGAGGGGGGGTCTCAACACTGAAGCTTTCTTT
cdr3_aa: CASSYSRGGLNTEAFF
clone_size: -
v_call: TRBV6-5
d_call: -
j_call: TRBJ1-1

cdr3_nt: TGCGCCAGCAGCGATTTATCTAGCGGCGAGCAGTTCTTC
cdr3_aa: CASSDLSSGEQFF
clone_size: -
v_call: TRBV4-3
d_call: TRBD2
j_call: TRBJ2-1

cdr3_nt: TGTGCCAGCAGCCAACGGCGCGCACCGAACACCGGGGAGCTGTTTTTT
cdr3_aa: CASSQRRAPNTGELFF
clone_size: once
v_call: TRBV7-3
d_call: -
j_call: TRBJ2-2

cdr3_nt: TGTGCCAGCAGTCCTCTAGCGGGGGGGCCATATACGCAGTATTTT
cdr3_aa: CASSPLAGGPYTQYF
clone_size: -
v_call: TRBV25-1
d_call: TRBD2
j_call: TRBJ2-3

cdr3_nt: TGTGCCAGCAGACCGACGGGGAAAGAGACCCAGTACTTC
cdr3_aa: CASRPTGKETQYF
clone_size: -
v_call: TRBV28
d_call: -
j_call: TRBJ2-5

cdr3_nt: TGTGCCATCAGTGAAGATAGCAATCAGCCCCAGCATTTT
cdr3_aa: CAISEDSNQPQHF
clone_size: -
v_call: TRBV10-3
d_call: -
j_call: TRBJ1-5

cdr3_nt: TGTGCCATCAGTGACGTGGCGGGGCCTAATGAGCAGTTCTTC
cdr3_aa: CAISDVAGPNEQFF
clone_size: few
v_call: TRBV10-3
d_call: -
j_call: TRBJ2-1

cdr3_nt: TGCAGCGTGGGACAAACCTACGAGCAGTACTTC
cdr3_aa: CSVGQTYEQYF
clone_size: many
v_call: TRBV29-1
d_call: -
j_call: TRBJ2-7

cdr3_nt: TGTGCCAGCAGCCGACTAGCGGGAGGGCCCCAGGAGACCCAGTACTTC
cdr3_aa: CASSRLAGGPQETQYF
clone_size: -
v_call: TRBV7-2
d_call: TRBD2
j_call: TRBJ2-5

cdr3_nt: TGCAGTGCGTCCGCGGGACTAGCGGGAGGAAAAGATACGCAGTATTTT
cdr3_aa: CSASAGLAGGKDTQYF
clone_size: -
v_call: TRBV20-1
d_call: TRBD2
j_call: TRBJ2-3

cdr3_nt: TGTGCCAGCAGTGTTATGTCCACCTACGAGCAGTACTTC
cdr3_aa: CASSVMSTYEQYF
clone_size: -
v_call: TRBV12-3/TRBV12-4
d_call: -
j_call: TRBJ2-7

cdr3_nt: TGTGCCAGCAGCTTGATGGGGGGCCCTAATGAGAAACTGTTTTTT
cdr3_aa: CASSLMGGPNEKLFF
clone_size: once
v_call: TRBV11-2
d_call: -
j_call: TRBJ1-4

cdr3_nt: TGTGCCAGCAGTAGGGGACAGGGGCCCCTGGGGCAGCCCCAGCATTTT
cdr3_aa: CASSRGQGPLGQPQHF
clone_size: -
v_call: TRBV6-5
d_call: TRBD1
j_call: TRBJ1-5

cdr3_nt: TGTGCCAGCAGGGTGGGACAGGGGGCGGTCAATGAGCAGTTCTTC
cdr3_aa: CASRVGQGAVNEQFF
clone_size: few
v_call: TRBV12-3/TRBV12-4
d_call: TRBD1
j_call: TRBJ2-1

cdr3_nt: TGCGCCAGCAGAAGGGTTGGTGGCGGCCGCACAGATACGCAGTATTTT
cdr3_aa: CASRRVGGGRTDTQYF
clone_size: few
v_call: TRBV5-1
d_call: -
j_call: TRBJ2-3

cdr3_nt: TGCAGTGCTAGTGCGCTAGCGGGAGAAAATGAGCAGTTCTTC
cdr3_aa: CSASALAGENEQFF
clone_size: -
v_call: TRBV20-1
d_call: TRBD2
j_call: TRBJ2-1

cdr3_nt: TGCAGCGTTGAGTTGAGGCGGGGGGGCTCCTACGAGCAGTACTTC
cdr3_aa: CSVELRRGGSYEQYF
clone_size: -
v_call: TRBV29-1
d_call: TRBD2
j_call: TRBJ2-7

cdr3_nt: TGCAGCGTTGTCACTCACGCGAACACCGGGGAGCTGTTTTTT
cdr3_aa: CSVVTHANTGELFF
clone_size: -
v_call: TRBV29-1
d_call: -
j_call: TRBJ2-2

cdr3_nt: TGTGCCAGCAGCCAAGAAGCGTCCAGGGTCAATGAGCAGTTCTTC
cdr3_aa: CASSQEASRVNEQFF
clone_size: -
v_call: TRBV3-1
d_call: -
j_call: TRBJ2-1

cdr3_nt: TGCAGTGCTAGAGAGACAGGGGGAGGAAAGCAGCCCCAGCATTTT
cdr3_aa: CSARETGGGKQPQHF
clone_size: -
v_call: TRBV20-1
d_call: TRBD1
j_call: TRBJ1-5

cdr3_nt: TGCAGCATAAAGCGGGGGGGCTTCGATGAGCAGTTCTTC
cdr3_aa: CSIKRGGFDEQFF
clone_size: few
v_call: TRBV20-1
d_call: TRBD2
j_call: TRBJ2-1

cdr3_nt: TGTGCCAGCAGCTTTGGACAGGGGGAATACGAGCAGTACTTC
cdr3_aa: CASSFGQGEYEQYF
clone_size: -
v_call: TRBV12-3/TRBV12-4
d_call: TRBD1
j_call: TRBJ2-7

cdr3_nt: TGTGCCAGCAGCCTGGCTGGGGGACTATCCACCTCGTACAATGAGCAGTTCTTC
cdr3_aa: CASSLAGGLSTSYNEQFF
clone_size: few
v_call: TRBV7-2
d_call: TRBD2
j_call: TRBJ2-1

cdr3_nt: TGTGCCAGCAGCCAAGTACAGGGAAGGACAGATACGCAGTATTTT
cdr3_aa: CASSQVQGRTDTQYF
clone_size: few
v_call: TRBV3-1
d_call: -
j_call: TRBJ2-3

cdr3_nt: TGTGCCAGCAGCGGACTAGCGGGGGGCTGGGAGCAGTACTTC
cdr3_aa: CASSGLAGGWEQYF
clone_size: -
v_call: TRBV5-6
d_call: TRBD2
j_call: TRBJ2-7

cdr3_nt: TGCAGCGTTGAGACAGGGGGGCAAGAGACCCAGTACTTC
cdr3_aa: CSVETGGQETQYF
clone_size: once
v_call: TRBV29-1
d_call: TRBD1
j_call: TRBJ2-5

cdr3_nt: TGTGCCAGCAGCTTAGCGGGGGGCTCCTACAATGAGCAGTACTTC
cdr3_aa: CASSLAGGSYNEQYF
clone_size: few
v_call: TRBV7-9
d_call: -
j_call: TRBJ2-7

cdr3_nt: TGTGCCAGCACCATGATAACAGGGGGCACCGGGGAGCTGTTTTTT
cdr3_aa: CASTMITGGTGELFF
clone_size: -
v_call: TRBV11-2
d_call: TRBD1
j_call: TRBJ2-2

cdr3_nt: TGTGCCAGCAGCTTAGAGGCTGTAGGGTCCTTCAGGGAGCAGTTCTTC
cdr3_aa: CASSLEAVGSFREQFF
clone_size: few
v_call: TRBV7-9
d_call: -
j_call: TRBJ2-1